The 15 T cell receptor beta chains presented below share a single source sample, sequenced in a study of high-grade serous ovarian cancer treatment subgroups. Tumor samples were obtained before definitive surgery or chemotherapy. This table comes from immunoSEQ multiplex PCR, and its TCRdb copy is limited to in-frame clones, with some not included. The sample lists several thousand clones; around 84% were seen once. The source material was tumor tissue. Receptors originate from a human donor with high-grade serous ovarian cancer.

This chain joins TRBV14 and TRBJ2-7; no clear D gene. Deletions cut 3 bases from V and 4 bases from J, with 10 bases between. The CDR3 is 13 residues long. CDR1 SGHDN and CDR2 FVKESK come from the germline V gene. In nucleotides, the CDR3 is TGTGCCAGCAGCCAGCTGGGAACGTACGAGCAGTACTTC. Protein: CASSQLGTYEQYF.

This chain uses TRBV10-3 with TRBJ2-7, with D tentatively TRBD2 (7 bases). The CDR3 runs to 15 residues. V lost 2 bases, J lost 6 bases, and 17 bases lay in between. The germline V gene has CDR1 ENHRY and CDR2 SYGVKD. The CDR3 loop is CAISEIGGGLGEQYF. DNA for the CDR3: TGTGCCATCAGTGAGATAGGGGGGGGGCTCGGCGAGCAGTACTTC.

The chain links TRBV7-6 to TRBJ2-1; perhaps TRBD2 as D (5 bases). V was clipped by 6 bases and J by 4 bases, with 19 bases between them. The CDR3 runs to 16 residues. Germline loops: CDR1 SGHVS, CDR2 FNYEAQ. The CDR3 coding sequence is TGTGCCAGCAGTCCTCAAGGGAGCTCCCTATACAATGAGCAGTTCTTC. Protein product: CASSPQGSSLYNEQFF.

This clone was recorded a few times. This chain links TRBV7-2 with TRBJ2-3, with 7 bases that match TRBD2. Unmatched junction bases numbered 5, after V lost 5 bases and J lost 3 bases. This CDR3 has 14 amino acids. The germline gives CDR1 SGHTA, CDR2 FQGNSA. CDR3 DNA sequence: TGTGCCAGCAGCCCAGCGGGGACGACAGATACGCAGTATTTT. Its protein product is CASSPAGTTDTQYF.

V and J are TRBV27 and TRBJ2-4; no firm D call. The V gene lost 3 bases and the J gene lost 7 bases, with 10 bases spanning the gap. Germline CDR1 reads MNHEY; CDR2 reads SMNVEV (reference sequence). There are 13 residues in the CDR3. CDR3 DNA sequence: TGTGCCAGCAGTTTGGTCGTGGGGAACATTCAGTACTTC. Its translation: CASSLVVGNIQYF.

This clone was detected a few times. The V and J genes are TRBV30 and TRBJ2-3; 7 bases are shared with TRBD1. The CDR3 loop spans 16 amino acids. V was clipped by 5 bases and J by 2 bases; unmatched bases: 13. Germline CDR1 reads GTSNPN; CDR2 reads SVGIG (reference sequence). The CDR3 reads CAWETPTGLFTDTQYF. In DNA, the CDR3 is TGTGCCTGGGAAACGCCGACAGGGCTTTTCACAGATACGCAGTATTTT. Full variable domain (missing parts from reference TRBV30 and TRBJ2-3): SQTIHQWPATLVQPVGSPLSLECTVEGTSNPNLYWYRQAAGRGLQLLFYSVGIGQISSEVPQNLSASRPQDRQFILSSKKLLLSDSGFYLCAWETPTGLFTDTQYFGPGTRLTVL.

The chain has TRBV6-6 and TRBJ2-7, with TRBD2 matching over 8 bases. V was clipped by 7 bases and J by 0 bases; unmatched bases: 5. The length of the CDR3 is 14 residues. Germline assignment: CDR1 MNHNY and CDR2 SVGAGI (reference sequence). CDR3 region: CASTKRESSYEQYF. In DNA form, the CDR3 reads TGTGCCAGCACCAAGCGGGAGAGCTCCTACGAGCAGTACTTC.

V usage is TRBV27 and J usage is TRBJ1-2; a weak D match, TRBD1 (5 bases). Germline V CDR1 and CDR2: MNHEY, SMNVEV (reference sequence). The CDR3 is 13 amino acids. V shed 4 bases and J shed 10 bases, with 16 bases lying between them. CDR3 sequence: CASSSSQGLPYTF. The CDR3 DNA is TGTGCCAGCAGTTCCTCGCAGGGACTTCCCTACACCTTC.

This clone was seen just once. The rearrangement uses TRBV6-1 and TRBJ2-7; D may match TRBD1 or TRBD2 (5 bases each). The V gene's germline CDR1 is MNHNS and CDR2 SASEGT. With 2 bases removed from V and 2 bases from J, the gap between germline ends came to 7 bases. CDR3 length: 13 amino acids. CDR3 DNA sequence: TGTGCCAGCAGTGAACAGGGACCCTACGAGCAGTACTTC. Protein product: CASSEQGPYEQYF.

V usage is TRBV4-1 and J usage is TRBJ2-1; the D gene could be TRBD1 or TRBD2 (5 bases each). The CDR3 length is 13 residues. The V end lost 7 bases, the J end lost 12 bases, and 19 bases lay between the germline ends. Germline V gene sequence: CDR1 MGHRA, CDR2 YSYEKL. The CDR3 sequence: CASNPLGDPGQFF. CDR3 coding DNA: TGCGCCAGCAACCCCTTGGGGGACCCTGGGCAGTTCTTC.

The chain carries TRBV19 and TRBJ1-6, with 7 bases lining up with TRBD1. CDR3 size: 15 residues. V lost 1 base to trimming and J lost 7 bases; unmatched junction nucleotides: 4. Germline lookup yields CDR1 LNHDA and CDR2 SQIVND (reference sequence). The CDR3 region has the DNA TGTGCCAGTAGTATAGGGGACAGCCGGAATTCACCCCTCCACTTT. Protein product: CASSIGDSRNSPLHF.

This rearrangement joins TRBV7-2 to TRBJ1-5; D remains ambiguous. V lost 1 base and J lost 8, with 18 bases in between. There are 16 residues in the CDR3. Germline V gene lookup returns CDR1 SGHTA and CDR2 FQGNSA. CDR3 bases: TGTGCCAGCAGCTTAGGTAAACAAGGCCCTAAGGAGCCCCAGCATTTT. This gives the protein CASSLGKQGPKEPQHF.

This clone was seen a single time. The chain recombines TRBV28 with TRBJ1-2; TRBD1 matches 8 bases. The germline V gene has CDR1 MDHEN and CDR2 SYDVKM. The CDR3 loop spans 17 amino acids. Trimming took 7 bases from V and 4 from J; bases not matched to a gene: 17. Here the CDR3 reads CASNSPGAGGAGYGYTF. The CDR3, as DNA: TGTGCCAGCAACTCCCCGGGCGCAGGGGGCGCTGGCTATGGCTACACCTTC.

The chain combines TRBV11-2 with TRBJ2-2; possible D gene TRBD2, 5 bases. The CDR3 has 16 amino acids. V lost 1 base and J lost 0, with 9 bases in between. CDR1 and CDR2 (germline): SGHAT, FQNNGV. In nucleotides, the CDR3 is TGTGCCAGCAGCTTAGTGTCGGGATCGAACACCGGGGAGCTGTTTTTT. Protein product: CASSLVSGSNTGELFF. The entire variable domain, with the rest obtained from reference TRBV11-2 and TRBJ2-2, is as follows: EAGVAQSPRYKIIEKRQSVAFWCNPISGHATLYWYQQILGQGPKLLIQFQNNGVVDDSQLPKDRFSAERLKGVDSTLKIQPAKLEDSAVYLCASSLVSGSNTGELFFGEGSRLTVL.

This chain's CDR3 is CAISRGGRATDTQYF. As DNA, the CDR3 is TGTGCCATCAGCCGCGGGGGGAGGGCTACAGATACGCAGTATTTT. This sequence joins TRBV10-3 and TRBJ2-3, with TRBD2 matching over 8 bases. Per germline, CDR1 ENHRY and CDR2 SYGVKD. The CDR3 extends over 15 amino acids. The trim removed 6 bases at V and 3 bases at J, leaving 8 bases unmatched.